Each of the 13 T cell receptor beta chains below was sequenced from the same sample in a study of vaccination and CD4 T cells after COVID-19. The time point was: late sampling 161 to 241 days after vaccination in three convalescent patients. One entry per CDR3 protein, called by TCRdb with MiXCR from the PCR reads. The sample lists just over 35,000 distinct CDR3 sequences, around 35% occurring once. Source: CD4+ T cells from blood, taken about 7 months after SARS-CoV-2 vaccination. All receptors derive from a human donor who had recovered from COVID-19.

The chain carries TRBV20-1 and TRBJ2-1; a possible D gene is TRBD2 (5 bases). Germline-derived CDR1 and CDR2 are DFQATT and SNEGSKA (reference sequence). This CDR3 has 14 amino acids. The ends were cut back, 5 bases at V and 4 bases at J, with 15 bases in the middle. CDR3 sequence: CSAAGSLTYNEQFF. DNA of the CDR3: TGCAGTGCTGCGGGTAGTCTAACGTACAATGAGCAGTTCTTC.

This clonotype was seen a few times. This chain uses TRBV7-9 with TRBJ1-1; D is undetermined. The CDR3 has 13 amino acids. Trimming shortened V by 1 base and J by 0 bases, and 3 bases separated the two germline ends. CDR1 is SEHNR and CDR2 is FQNEAQ in the germline V gene (reference sequence). DNA for the CDR3: TGTGCCAGCAGCTTAGAGGTGAACACTGAAGCTTTCTTT. Its translation: CASSLEVNTEAFF.

This clonotype is labeled as medium-sized. The chain combines TRBV7-9 with TRBJ2-7, with D perhaps TRBD1 or TRBD2 (5 bases each). V lost 3 bases and J 2 bases, leaving 14 bases between the germline ends. The CDR3 runs to 15 residues. Germline loops: CDR1 SEHNR, CDR2 FQNEAQ (reference sequence). The CDR3 spells CASSLVGRGTYEQYF. CDR3 bases: TGTGCCAGCAGCTTGGTGGGACGAGGAACCTACGAGCAGTACTTC.

This clonotype came up a few times. V and J are TRBV6-2 or TRBV6-3 and TRBJ1-5, with D maybe TRBD1 (5 bases). The CDR3 sequence is 13 residues long. Germline CDR1 and CDR2: MNHEY and SVGEGT. Trimming took off 4 bases at V and 7 bases at J, with 11 bases between the two ends. The CDR3 nucleotides read TGTGCCAGCAGTTCTGGGGGGGTCCAGCCCCAGCATTTT. Protein product: CASSSGGVQPQHF.

This clonotype has just a few counts. It may be a read error: a sequence one base away is much more abundant. The rearrangement links TRBV6-5 to TRBJ2-2, with D hard to call. V shed 0 bases and J shed 1 base, with 0 bases lying between them. This CDR3 region has 13 residues. In germline, CDR1 is MNHEY, CDR2 SVGAGI. The CDR3 protein is CASSYSNTGELFF. CDR3 sequence (DNA): TGTGCCAGCAGTTACTCGAACACCGGGGAGCTGTTTTTT.

The chain has TRBV12-3 or TRBV12-4 and TRBJ2-5; unclear D gene. The CDR3 sequence is 13 residues long. The germline V and J ends were trimmed by 3 bases and 4 bases, with 9 bases remaining between them. DNA of the CDR3: TGTGCCAGCAGTTTTCTCGTGGCAGAGACCCAGTACTTC. Protein product: CASSFLVAETQYF.

Ten or more counts support this clonotype. The chain has TRBV20-1 and TRBJ1-5; D gene ambiguous. The CDR3 covers 14 residues. The germline gives CDR1 DFQATT, CDR2 SNEGSKA (reference sequence). V was shortened by 5 bases and J by 7 bases, with 18 bases between the two germline ends. CDR3 DNA: TGCAGTGCTGCCGGCCCCAGCGAGTCCCAGCCCCAGCATTTT. Amino acids: CSAAGPSESQPQHF.

This chain joins TRBV4-2 and TRBJ1-1; D ambiguous. From germline, CDR1 is LGHNA and CDR2 YNFKEQ. This CDR3 region has 13 residues. The V and J ends lost 4 bases and 2 bases respectively, with 8 bases between them. The CDR3 sequence: CASSRTDNTEAFF. DNA of the CDR3: TGTGCCAGCAGCCGGACGGACAACACTGAAGCTTTCTTT.

This clonotype was counted between two and nine times. The rearrangement uses TRBV20-1 and TRBJ2-7, with 9 bases identical to TRBD1. The CDR3 sequence is 14 residues long. The V gene end was trimmed by 2 bases and the J gene end by 4 bases; junction bases not matched to a gene: 6. Germline values: CDR1 DFQATT, CDR2 SNEGSKA (reference sequence). The CDR3, as DNA: TGCAGTGCTAGAAGGGGGGACAGGGAATACGAGCAGTACTTC. It specifies CSARRGDREYEQYF.

The V call is TRBV6-5, the J call TRBJ2-6; D remains unclear. The germline V gene has CDR1 MNHEY and CDR2 SVGAGI. V lost 2 bases and J lost 0, with 14 bases in between. This CDR3 spans 18 amino acids. CDR3 DNA: TGTGCCAGCAGTTACGGCCCTGGCGCCGGCTCTGGGGCCAACGTCCTGACTTTC. This sequence encodes CASSYGPGAGSGANVLTF.

This clonotype was counted only a few times. The gene calls are TRBV20-1 and TRBJ2-5; D unresolved. Germline CDR1 reads DFQATT; CDR2 reads SNEGSKA (reference sequence). The ends were cut back, 3 bases at V and 5 bases at J, with 19 bases in the middle. The length of the CDR3 is 15 residues. The CDR3 DNA reads as TGCAGTGCTAGGGGTCTATTAAACCTTGGGGAGACCCAGTACTTC. This encodes CSARGLLNLGETQYF.

The gene calls are TRBV19 and TRBJ2-1; possible D gene TRBD1, 6 bases. This CDR3 contains 15 residues. The V end lost 3 bases, the J end lost 2 bases, and 11 bases lay between the germline ends. Looked up from germline, CDR1 is LNHDA and CDR2 is SQIVND (reference sequence). CDR3 in DNA: TGTGCCAGTAGTATGACAGGAGAGACCTACAATGAGCAGTTCTTC. Translation gives CASSMTGETYNEQFF.

The genes are TRBV20-1 and TRBJ2-7; D is undetermined. V was shortened by 3 bases and J by 1 base, with 10 bases between the two germline ends. The germline gives CDR1 DFQATT, CDR2 SNEGSKA (reference sequence). The CDR3 runs to 13 residues. CDR3 sequence reads: CSASLGVSYEQYF. The CDR3 nucleotides read TGCAGTGCTAGTCTTGGTGTTTCCTACGAGCAGTACTTC.